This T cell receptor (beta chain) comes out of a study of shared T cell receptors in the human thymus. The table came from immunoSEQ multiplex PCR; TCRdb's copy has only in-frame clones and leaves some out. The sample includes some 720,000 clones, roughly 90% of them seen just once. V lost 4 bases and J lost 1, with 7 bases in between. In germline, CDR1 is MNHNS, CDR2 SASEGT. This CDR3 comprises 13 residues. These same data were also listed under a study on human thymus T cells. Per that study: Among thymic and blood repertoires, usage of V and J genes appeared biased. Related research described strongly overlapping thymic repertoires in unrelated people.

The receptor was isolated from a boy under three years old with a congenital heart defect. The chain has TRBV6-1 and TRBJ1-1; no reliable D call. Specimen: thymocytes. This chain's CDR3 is CASSVQQNTEAFF. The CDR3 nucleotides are TGTGCCAGCAGTGTACAGCAGAACACTGAAGCTTTCTTT.